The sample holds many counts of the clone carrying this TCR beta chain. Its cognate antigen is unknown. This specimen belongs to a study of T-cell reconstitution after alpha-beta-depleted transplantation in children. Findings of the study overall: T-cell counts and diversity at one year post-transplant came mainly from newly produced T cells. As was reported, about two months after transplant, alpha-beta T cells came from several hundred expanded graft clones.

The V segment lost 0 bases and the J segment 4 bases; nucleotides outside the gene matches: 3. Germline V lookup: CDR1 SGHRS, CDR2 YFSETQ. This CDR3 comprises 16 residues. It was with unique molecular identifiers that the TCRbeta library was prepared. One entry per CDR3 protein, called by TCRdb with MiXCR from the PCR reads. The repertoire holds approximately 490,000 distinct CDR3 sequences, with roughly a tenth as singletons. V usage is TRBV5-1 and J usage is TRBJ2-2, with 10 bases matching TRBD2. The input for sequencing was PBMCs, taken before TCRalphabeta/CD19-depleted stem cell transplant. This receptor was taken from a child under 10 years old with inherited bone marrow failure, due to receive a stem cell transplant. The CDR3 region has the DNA TGCGCCAGCAGCTTGGCTAGCGGGAGCCTCACCGGGGAGCTGTTTTTT. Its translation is CASSLASGSLTGELFF.